These 18 T cell receptor beta chains were sequenced from one sample in a study of blood T cell repertoires in COVID-19. The method was immunoSEQ multiplex PCR; TCRdb's version includes in-frame clones alone and lacks a portion of them. The table includes about 200,000 clones, about 93% detected once. Sequenced material: peripheral blood. The receptors originated from a man in his 60s with COVID-19, enrolled during active disease.

This chain uses TRBV5-1 with TRBJ2-1, with 9 bases identical to TRBD2. With V trimmed by 4 bases and J by 6 bases, 5 bases remained unmatched. CDR1 is SGHRS and CDR2 is YFSETQ in the germline V gene. CDR3 length equals 14 residues. The CDR3, as DNA: TGCGCCAGCAGCGCGGGGGGGCGATTCAATGAGCAGTTCTTC. Its protein product is CASSAGGRFNEQFF.

This clone was seen just once. The rearrangement joins TRBV27 to TRBJ1-1; D perhaps matches TRBD1 (5 bases). The CDR3 length is 14 residues. With 6 bases removed from V and 0 bases from J, the gap between germline ends came to 11 bases. The V gene's germline CDR1 is MNHEY and CDR2 SMNVEV (reference sequence). CDR3 region: CASRPTGMNTEAFF. CDR3 DNA: TGTGCCAGCAGGCCAACAGGTATGAACACTGAAGCTTTCTTT.

The gene calls are TRBV27 and TRBJ2-1, with 8 bases lining up with TRBD2. This CDR3 is built from 14 residues. Trimming at V came to 3 bases and at J to 5 bases, leaving 3 bases not matched to a gene. In germline, CDR1 is MNHEY, CDR2 SMNVEV (reference sequence). CDR3 loop: CASSFLAGNNEQFF. CDR3 DNA: TGTGCCAGCAGTTTTTTAGCGGGGAACAATGAGCAGTTCTTC.

The V and J genes are TRBV5-1 and TRBJ2-2, with 10 bases lining up with TRBD2. The J segment lost 1 base and the V segment lost 3 bases, leaving 0 bases of the junction unmatched. The length of the CDR3 is 15 residues. CDR1 and CDR2 (germline): SGHRS, YFSETQ. As DNA, the CDR3 is TGCGCCAGCAGCTCTAGCGGGAGGAACACCGGGGAGCTGTTTTTT. Its protein is CASSSSGRNTGELFF.

This chain connects TRBV6-5 to TRBJ2-4; 7 nucleotides align to TRBD1. Unmatched junction bases numbered 3, after V lost 10 bases and J lost 6 bases. The CDR3 consists of 11 residues. Germline assignment: CDR1 MNHEY and CDR2 SVGAGI. The CDR3 protein is CATGTVNIQYF. The CDR3 DNA reads as TGTGCCACCGGGACAGTAAACATTCAGTACTTC.

V and J are TRBV10-3 and TRBJ2-2, with 8 bases aligning to TRBD1. The V gene end was trimmed by 4 bases and the J gene end by 4 bases; junction bases not matched to a gene: 11. The CDR3 covers 17 residues. Germline assignment: CDR1 ENHRY and CDR2 SYGVKD. For the CDR3, the DNA is TGTGCCATCAGTGCTCGGGTGAGACAGGGGAGCACCGGGGAGCTGTTTTTT. Encoded protein: CAISARVRQGSTGELFF.

The chain is built from TRBV9 and TRBJ1-2; 8 bases agree with TRBD1. The CDR3 totals 15 residues. Germline V gene data show CDR1 as SGDLS and CDR2 as YYNGEE. V shed 0 bases, J shed 5 bases, and the junction held 6 bases outside the gene matches. The CDR3 DNA follows: TGTGCCAGCAGCGTAGACGGACAGGGAAGGTATGGCTACACCTTC. Its translation is CASSVDGQGRYGYTF.

The chain carries TRBV7-2 and TRBJ2-3; 9 nucleotides align to TRBD1. Germline values: CDR1 SGHTA, CDR2 FQGNSA. The CDR3 loop spans 16 amino acids. V dropped 5 bases and J dropped 3; count of bases not matched to a gene: 9. The chain's CDR3 is CASSPKTGGRTDTQYF. In nucleotides, the CDR3 is TGTGCCAGCAGCCCCAAGACAGGGGGGAGAACAGATACGCAGTATTTT.

The rearrangement joins TRBV6-5 to TRBJ2-1, with TRBD2 identical over 13 bases. This CDR3 has 16 amino acids. Germline values: CDR1 MNHEY, CDR2 SVGAGI. V gave up 4 bases and J gave up 4 bases; unmatched junction bases: 4. CDR3 region: CASSSLLAGGYNEQFF. The CDR3 DNA is TGTGCCAGCAGTTCCCTACTAGCGGGGGGGTACAATGAGCAGTTCTTC.

J is TRBJ2-3 and V is TRBV19, with TRBD2 identical over 12 bases. The germline V gene has CDR1 LNHDA and CDR2 SQIVND (reference sequence). The CDR3 spans 16 residues. V lost 5 bases and J lost 2; bases outside the gene matches: 5. CDR3 in amino acids: CASSWTSGAPTDTQYF. The CDR3 DNA follows: TGTGCCAGTAGTTGGACTAGCGGGGCACCCACAGATACGCAGTATTTT.

The V and J genes are TRBV28 and TRBJ2-6; weak D call: TRBD1 (6 bases). Germline loops: CDR1 MDHEN, CDR2 SYDVKM. This CDR3 comprises 14 residues. Trimming pared 11 bases from V and 5 bases from J, leaving 16 bases between. The CDR3: CASWKGQRANVLTF. The CDR3 bases are TGTGCCTCATGGAAGGGACAAAGGGCCAACGTCCTGACTTTC.

J is TRBJ2-7 and V is TRBV7-2, with 10 positions matching TRBD2. This CDR3 comprises 15 residues. The V gene end was trimmed by 5 bases and the J gene end by 3 bases; junction bases not matched to a gene: 7. Germline V gives CDR1 SGHTA, CDR2 FQGNSA. The CDR3, as DNA: TGTGCCAGCAGCCTACCTAGCGGGGGTCTCTACGAGCAGTACTTC. Translating it yields CASSLPSGGLYEQYF.

This clone was counted a single time. The chain links TRBV18 to TRBJ2-1; 8 bases are a match to TRBD1. The junction had 7 bases not matched to a gene; V was cut back by 2 bases and J by 4 bases. The CDR3 totals 16 residues. The germline V gene encodes CDR1 KGHSH and CDR2 LQKENI. The CDR3 region is CASSPTLQGGYNEQFF. The CDR3 DNA is TGTGCCAGCTCACCAACACTACAGGGGGGATACAATGAGCAGTTCTTC.

This clone was counted between two and nine times. The gene calls are TRBV29-1 and TRBJ1-2; 7 bases agree with TRBD1. V lost 4 bases to trimming and J lost 4 bases; unmatched junction nucleotides: 0. The CDR3 contains 11 residues. CDR1 is SQVTM, CDR2 ANQGSEA, per germline. CDR3 in DNA: TGCAGCGTTGGACAGGGCTATGGCTACACCTTC. Encoded protein: CSVGQGYGYTF.

This clone was seen a single time. This chain connects TRBV4-2 to TRBJ2-7; the D gene is possibly TRBD1 (6 bases). Germline CDR1 LGHNA, CDR2 YNFKEQ. The ends were cut back, 0 bases at V and 0 bases at J, with 15 bases in the middle. CDR3 size: 17 residues. DNA of the CDR3: TGTGCCAGCAGCCAAGATAGGGGGATTCCAAGCTCCTACGAGCAGTACTTC. Translation: CASSQDRGIPSSYEQYF.

V gene TRBV4-1 combines with J gene TRBJ2-3; no firm D call. The CDR3 covers 16 residues. CDR1 is MGHRA and CDR2 is YSYEKL in the germline V gene. V was cut by 0 bases and J by 1 base, with 11 bases left in between. CDR3 region: CASSQDRGGGTDTQYF. CDR3 in DNA: TGCGCCAGCAGCCAAGATAGAGGCGGTGGCACAGATACGCAGTATTTT.

V gene TRBV3-1 (or the pseudogene TRBV3-2) combines with J gene TRBJ2-3; 12 nucleotides match TRBD2. The V segment lost 5 bases and the J segment 0 bases; nucleotides outside the gene matches: 0. This CDR3 region has 15 residues. Germline CDR1 LGHDT, CDR2 YNNKEL (reference sequence). Here the CDR3 reads CASSGLAGSTDTQYF. The CDR3 DNA reads TGTGCCAGCAGCGGACTAGCGGGGAGCACAGATACGCAGTATTTT.

The chain links TRBV19 to TRBJ1-5; 7 bases agree with TRBD1. The CDR3 spans 12 residues. V lost 6 bases to trimming and J lost 6 bases; unmatched junction nucleotides: 2. CDR1 is LNHDA, CDR2 SQIVND, per germline (reference sequence). CDR3: CASSDRVQPQHF. The CDR3 DNA sequence: TGTGCCAGTAGCGACAGGGTTCAGCCCCAGCATTTT.